This passage covers 4 T cell receptor beta chains from one sample sequenced in a study of brain T cells in children with intractable seizures (dated by TCRdb to the early 2020s). Reading the label with the study, this specimen's time point is: resected brain tissue, or blood drawn just prior to surgery. Library generation was performed with the immunoSEQ multiplex PCR assay. Here the immuneACCESS table is served through TCRdb, limited to in-frame sequences with V and J called. Missing clones are a known gap in these copies; in checked studies unresolved V genes cover under half, and the rest lacks a known reason. This sample gives roughly 69,000 clones in total; approximately 95% of them show up just once. More than 0.3% of the sample goes to the ten largest clones. The sample was peripheral blood, taken at surgery. These receptors were collected from a boy under three years old with focal cortical dysplasia and intractable seizures.

The CDR3 loop is CASSQSELAVTDTQYF. The CDR3 nucleotides read TGTGCCAGCAGCCAATCGGAACTAGCGGTCACAGATACGCAGTATTTT. This chain links TRBV3-1 (or the pseudogene TRBV3-2) with TRBJ2-3, with 8 nucleotides matching TRBD2. Trimming took 2 bases from V and 2 from J; bases not matched to a gene: 6. Germline V gene lookup returns CDR1 LGHDT and CDR2 YNNKEL (reference sequence). The CDR3 runs to 16 residues.

The CDR3 nucleotides are TGTGCCAGCAGGCCCCGACTAGCGGGAGGGGTAGATACGCAGTATTTT. Protein: CASRPRLAGGVDTQYF. The rearrangement joins TRBV28 to TRBJ2-3, with TRBD2 matching over 14 bases. The junction had 7 bases not matched to a gene; V was cut back by 6 bases and J by 5 bases. The germline V gene encodes CDR1 MDHEN and CDR2 SYDVKM. The CDR3 runs to 16 residues.

V gene TRBV19 combines with J gene TRBJ2-2; D is undetermined. This CDR3 has 13 amino acids. Germline CDR1 LNHDA, CDR2 SQIVND (reference sequence). Between the trimmed V and J ends, which lost 3 bases and 7 bases, there was a span of 9 bases. The CDR3 DNA reads as TGTGCCAGTAGTATCACTGGGTTCGGGGAGCTGTTTTTT. Residues: CASSITGFGELFF.

The rearrangement uses TRBV10-3 and TRBJ2-1; 9 bases are a match to TRBD2. V was clipped by 3 bases and J by 8 bases; unmatched bases: 8. The germline gives CDR1 ENHRY, CDR2 SYGVKD. The CDR3 spans 15 residues. The chain's CDR3 is CAISEGLAGDDEQFF. The CDR3 bases are TGTGCCATCAGTGAAGGATTAGCGGGGGATGATGAGCAGTTCTTC.